Shown below are 21 T cell receptor beta chains from a single sample sequenced in a study of CD8+CD57+ T cells in acquired aplastic anemia. It was genomic DNA that served as the template for profiling TCR beta VDJ and CDR3. TCRdb reprocessed the reads via MiXCR and lists one record per CDR3 protein. This sample has 400,000 to 450,000 distinct CDR3 sequences, with about two thirds found just once. Sample: sorted CD4+, CD8+, or CD8+CD57+ T cells (not recorded which) from PBMCs. The receptors were gathered from a human donor in good health, serving as a control.

V usage is TRBV12-5 and J usage is TRBJ1-4; TRBD1 is a possible D gene (5 bases). Between the trimmed V and J ends, which lost 6 bases and 13 bases, there was a span of 15 bases. CDR3 length: 12 amino acids. CDR1 and CDR2 (germline): LGHNT, FRNRAP. The CDR3 protein is CASGLEGTRLFF. The CDR3 DNA is TGTGCTAGTGGCCTGGAGGGGACGAGACTGTTTTTT.

In its sample, this clonotype was seen many times. The chain recombines TRBV4-3 with TRBJ2-5; D might be TRBD1 or TRBD2, each matching 6 bases. CDR3 length equals 14 residues. Looked up from germline, CDR1 is LGHNA and CDR2 is YSLEER. Trimming removed 3 bases from V and 4 bases from J, with 12 bases in between. CDR3 coding DNA: TGCGCCAGCAGCCAGAAAGGGGGAGGAGAGACCCAGTACTTC. It codes for CASSQKGGGETQYF.

About this clonotype itself: Lacking the conserved final phenylalanine or tryptophan, this CDR3 likely reflects a read error. The chain recombines TRBV7-9 with TRBJ2-5; D gene ambiguous. The germline gives CDR1 SEHNR, CDR2 FQNEAQ (reference sequence). The CDR3 runs to 13 residues. V was trimmed by 0 bases and J by 9 bases, leaving 11 bases between them. CDR3 sequence: CASSLARAAAQYT. CDR3 DNA sequence: TGTGCCAGCAGCTTAGCCCGGGCTGCGGCCCAGTACACC.

The V call is TRBV11-2, the J call TRBJ2-7; D not resolved. Germline lookup yields CDR1 SGHAT and CDR2 FQNNGV. This CDR3 spans 12 amino acids. Between the trimmed V and J ends, which lost 5 bases and 6 bases, there was a span of 11 bases. The CDR3 sequence: CASSGTPSEQYF. CDR3 DNA sequence: TGTGCCAGCAGCGGAACACCGTCCGAGCAGTACTTC.

The chain recombines TRBV20-1 with TRBJ2-7; TRBD1 aligns across 7 bases. The CDR3 extends over 14 amino acids. The V and J ends lost 6 bases and 0 bases, in that order; junction bases with no gene match: 8. Germline V gives CDR1 DFQATT, CDR2 SNEGSKA (reference sequence). CDR3 DNA: TGCAGTGCGGATAAGGCAGGGGGCTCCTACGAGCAGTACTTC. It encodes CSADKAGGSYEQYF.

V usage is TRBV7-9 and J usage is TRBJ2-6; TRBD1 matches 7 bases. Germline values: CDR1 SEHNR, CDR2 FQNEAQ (reference sequence). The CDR3 extends over 17 amino acids. With 6 bases clipped from V and 2 bases from J, the junction kept 10 bases outside the gene matches. CDR3 in amino acids: CASSETPTGAGANVLTF. The CDR3 nucleotides read TGTGCCAGCAGTGAAACCCCAACAGGGGCTGGGGCCAACGTCCTGACTTTC.

This chain links TRBV20-1 with TRBJ1-2, with D uncertain. The V gene's germline CDR1 is DFQATT and CDR2 SNEGSKA (reference sequence). The V end was cut by 5 bases, the J end by 6 bases, with 19 bases between. This CDR3 spans 14 amino acids. DNA of the CDR3: TGCAGTGCTCGTGGCTTCAGGCCCCACCATGGCTACACCTTC. It specifies CSARGFRPHHGYTF.

With respect to this clonotype: Compared with germline, one end of the junction differs, possibly owing to a read error. The V and J genes are TRBV5-1 and TRBJ1-2; D gene ambiguous. CDR1 and CDR2 from the germline V gene are SGHRS and YFSETQ. This CDR3 has 16 amino acids. The CDR3 bases are TGTGCCACCAGCTTGGTTAGCGGCGATACCGGCCATGGCTACACCTTC. Residues: CATSLVSGDTGHGYTF.

The V and J genes are TRBV12-3 or TRBV12-4 and TRBJ2-7; D uncertain. The germline V and J ends were trimmed by 6 bases and 9 bases, with 24 bases remaining between them. This CDR3 region has 15 residues. The CDR3 DNA follows: TGTGCCAGCAGCCTTCCGAATAGCCAGCAGTACTTGCAGTACTTC. Protein product: CASSLPNSQQYLQYF.

This clonotype was seen repeatedly, ten times or more. V usage is TRBV7-2 and J usage is TRBJ1-2; D gene uncertain. The V end lost 1 base, the J end lost 2 bases, and 5 bases lay between the germline ends. Germline V gene data show CDR1 as SGHTA and CDR2 as FQGNSA. CDR3 length: 13 residues. The CDR3 nucleotides are TGTGCCAGCAGCTTAGACGGAAACTATGGCTACACCTTC. Protein product: CASSLDGNYGYTF.

In its sample, this clonotype was seen once. The genes are TRBV7-9 and TRBJ2-5; TRBD2 matches at 11 bases. The CDR3 extends over 15 amino acids. Germline V gene lookup returns CDR1 SEHNR and CDR2 FQNEAQ (reference sequence). Trimming removed 6 bases from V and 5 bases from J; junction bases left unmatched: 8. DNA of the CDR3: TGTGCCAGCAGTGACGGTAGCGGGGGGGCGGAGACCCAGTACTTC. It encodes CASSDGSGGAETQYF. The variable domain in full, completed from reference TRBV7-9 and TRBJ2-5, reads DTGVSQNPRHKITKRGQNVTFRCDPISEHNRLYWYRQTLGQGPEFLTYFQNEAQLEKSRLLSDRFSAERPKGSFSTLEIQRTEQGDSAMYLCASSDGSGGAETQYFGPGTRLLVL.

This clonotype came up many times. The V gene is TRBV5-1, the J gene TRBJ2-3; TRBD2 aligns across 8 bases. There are 17 residues in the CDR3. V lost 4 bases to trimming and J lost 0 bases; unmatched junction nucleotides: 10. From germline, CDR1 is SGHRS and CDR2 YFSETQ. CDR3 sequence reads: CASSDVPSGLSTDTQYF. In DNA form, the CDR3 reads TGCGCCAGCAGCGACGTGCCTAGCGGGTTAAGCACAGATACGCAGTATTTT.

This chain connects TRBV12-3 or TRBV12-4 to TRBJ1-5, with D perhaps matching TRBD1 (5 bases). CDR3 length: 14 residues. Trimming cost V 7 bases and J 6 bases, with 16 bases left between them. CDR3 DNA: TGTGCCAGCAACTTAGGACCGGGACGTCAGCCCCAGCATTTT. Protein: CASNLGPGRQPQHF.

This clonotype has a count of ten or more. CDR3 DNA sequence: TGTGCACAGTCGGACAGGGAACCCGGGGAGCTGTTTTTT. Amino acids: CAQSDREPGELFF. This rearrangement joins TRBV7-2 to TRBJ2-2; 8 bases map to TRBD1. CDR3 length: 13 amino acids. CDR1 and CDR2 from the germline V gene are SGHTA and FQGNSA.

This clonotype was observed at least ten times. The CDR3 sequence: CSAREGGDAETQYF. As DNA, the CDR3 is TGCAGTGCTAGAGAGGGGGGGGACGCGGAGACCCAGTACTTC. This chain uses TRBV20-1 with TRBJ2-5; 7 bases line up with TRBD2. V was pared by 0 bases and J by 5 bases, with 6 bases of the junction left unmatched. This CDR3 comprises 14 residues. CDR1 is DFQATT and CDR2 is SNEGSKA in the germline V gene (reference sequence).

This clonotype was seen once. The junction differs from germline at one of its ends, possibly a read error. The J gene is TRBJ2-7, the V gene TRBV10-1; D unclear. Germline assignment: CDR1 WNHNN and CDR2 SYGVQD (reference sequence). This CDR3 region has 14 residues. CDR3 in amino acids: CASSLRARSYEQYF. The CDR3 DNA sequence: TGTGCCAGCAGCCTACGGGCCAGGAGCTACGAGCAGTACTTC.

This chain joins TRBV20-1 and TRBJ2-5; maybe TRBD2 (5 bases). V was clipped by 5 bases and J by 4 bases, with 17 bases between them. The CDR3 is 14 residues long. In germline, CDR1 is DFQATT, CDR2 SNEGSKA (reference sequence). Written as DNA, the CDR3 is TGCAGTGCTCTCCGGCCAGGAGGAGGAGAGACCCAGTACTTC. Protein: CSALRPGGGETQYF.

In the case of this clonotype: One junction end disagrees with the germline gene, perhaps due to a read error. CDR3 protein: CASIPRLRRGPNYF. Written as DNA, the CDR3 is TGTGCCAGCATCCCACGACTACGCCGAGGCCCTAACTATTTC. This chain connects TRBV7-2 to TRBJ2-1; D is possibly TRBD2 (5 bases). Germline values: CDR1 SGHTA, CDR2 FQGNSA. This CDR3 has 14 residues.

The V and J genes are TRBV19 and TRBJ1-5; a weak D match, TRBD1 (5 bases). This CDR3 contains 15 residues. V lost 5 bases to trimming and J lost 11 bases, with 22 bases between them. Germline lookup yields CDR1 LNHDA and CDR2 SQIVND (reference sequence). In DNA, the CDR3 is TGTGCCAGTAGTCCATATCGGGACTCCATTTTAGCCCAGCATTTT. Its protein is CASSPYRDSILAQHF.

This clonotype was counted a single time. The gene calls are TRBV20-1 and TRBJ2-7; TRBD1 agrees at 10 bases. The CDR3 spans 14 residues. Unmatched junction bases numbered 12, after V lost 6 bases and J lost 7 bases. Germline assignment: CDR1 DFQATT and CDR2 SNEGSKA (reference sequence). The CDR3 loop is CSASSPGQGLEQYF. The CDR3 DNA sequence: TGCAGTGCCAGCTCACCGGGACAGGGGTTGGAGCAGTACTTC.

In its sample, this clonotype was seen many times. This sequence joins TRBV9 and TRBJ2-5, with D perhaps assigned TRBD1 or TRBD2 (5 bases each). The V end lost 3 bases, the J end lost 5 bases, and 14 bases lay between the germline ends. The CDR3 has 14 amino acids. CDR1 SGDLS and CDR2 YYNGEE come from the germline V gene. The CDR3 nucleotides read TGTGCCAGCAGCGGGGCCGGGACCTGGGAGACCCAGTACTTC. Translated: CASSGAGTWETQYF.